This paragraph covers one TCR beta chain sequence. The antigen it binds to is not known. No much larger clonotype is one base removed from it; base qualities were not supplied. The time point tag for this specimen amounts to: roughly 25 months on ibrutinib. For TCR beta library preparation, around 2 micrograms of genomic DNA were isolated from cryopreserved PBMCs. High-throughput TCR beta sequencing was performed on longitudinal blood samples from CLL patients receiving ibrutinib monotherapy. The patients took part in an open-label, single-center phase 2 trial of ibrutinib monotherapy. This entry is derived from a study of cytotoxic CD8 clonotypes in ibrutinib-treated CLL (dated by TCRdb to about 2021). Study-wide context: The cohort included about 15 treatment-naive and under 13 relapsed/refractory patients; around 17 were IGHV unmutated. Patients were still on ibrutinib when every remission and progressive disease sample was collected. Cryopreserved peripheral blood mononuclear cells were collected before treatment, at response, and at either disease progression or sustained remission. Responses were partial in around 24 patients and complete in 2; after median around 72 months follow-up, about 15 stayed in remission and approximately 12 progressed. Samples at response were collected after a median of about twelve months of treatment, with a range of about 6 to 40 months. Samples averaged approximately 260,000 productive templates and tens of thousands of productive rearrangements. Longitudinal samples were obtainable from about 30% of the roughly 90 participants in the trial.

Overall study outcomes, separate from this receptor: Baseline clonality exceeded that of age-matched healthy donors and correlated strongly with circulating CD8+ T-cell counts. Sustained-remission and progressing patients did not have matched sampling times, and lymph node repertoires were not examined. Clonality increased at ibrutinib response, stayed stable in sustained remission, and fell back toward baseline at progression. Public clonotypes were rare and either shrank or stayed stable during treatment, and the rise in clonality at ibrutinib response reflected expansion of private clonotypes.

The CDR3, cysteine through phenylalanine, is 17 amino acids long. Solely the CDR3 DNA is kept, with 51 bases framed from the first base. V has 0 bases trimmed and J has 6 bases trimmed; junction bases matching no gene number 7. The germline V gene gives CDR1 as KGHSH and CDR2 as LQKENI. A MiSeq instrument was used for deep resolution sequencing, which targeted depths ranging from 1 in 1 million up to 1 in 200,000 T cells, with coverage averaging 10x for each clonotype. TCR beta libraries were generated with the immunoSEQ hsTCRB Kit. The study's own analysis went as follows. ImmunoSEQ Data Assistant and ImmunoSEQ Analyzer were used for data analysis, and V, D and J genes were assigned according to IMGT definitions. Clonality was computed as one minus normalized Shannon entropy of productive rearrangement frequencies, ranging from 0 to 1. Public clonotype analysis was restricted to overrepresented clonotypes comprising at least 0.05% of each patient's repertoire. Some 14 age-matched healthy donor repertoires from immuneACCESS served as clonality controls. What TCRdb holds here is the immuneACCESS table cut down to in-frame rearrangements. Part of the clones is not present; checked against another copy, under half of the missing clones reflect an unresolved V gene, and the others are unexplained. The V and J calls and clone size come from that table; D and trimming were worked out from the DNA. Recorded for this sample are over 100,000 clones; 80% to 90% of them occurred a single time. The biggest ten clones account for around 2% of the sample.

The rearrangement combines TRBV18 with TRBJ2-3, and TRBD2 aligns with 12 junction nucleotides. This material consisted of PBMCs, taken after 24 months of ibrutinib treatment. This clonotype originated in a human donor with chronic lymphocytic leukemia. Here the CDR3 is given as CASSPPGLAGGRDTQYF. The bases are TGTGCCAGCTCACCACCCGGGCTAGCGGGGGGGCGTGATACGCAGTATTTT.